Listed here are 30 T cell receptor beta chains from one sample, sequenced in a study of identical twins. TCRdb reanalysed the 5' RACE reads using MiXCR and keeps one entry per CDR3 protein. The sample yields 1.5 million to 2 million distinct CDR3 sequences, around 29% seen once. Source material: cord blood. The source of these receptors is a newborn girl in good health.

This clonotype was seen a handful of times. The chain couples TRBV4-1 to TRBJ2-7; 8 nucleotides match TRBD2. Germline-derived CDR1 and CDR2 are MGHRA and YSYEKL. The CDR3 covers 15 residues. V lost 4 bases to trimming and J lost 3 bases; unmatched junction nucleotides: 8. Written as DNA, the CDR3 is TGCGCCAGCAGCCCTGGACTAGCACTATTCTACGAGCAGTACTTC. This encodes CASSPGLALFYEQYF.

This chain connects TRBV21-1 to TRBJ2-7; the table calls TRBD1, which could not be checked here. TRBV21-1 is an annotated pseudogene. The CDR3 extends over 14 amino acids. Written as DNA, the CDR3 is TGTGCCAGCAGCAAAACGACAGGGGGCGAGGAGCAGTACTTC. It encodes CASSKTTGGEEQYF.

The CDR3, as DNA: TGTGCCAGCAGTTATCACTGGAGCGTCGCTTACGAGCAGTACTTC. It is translated as CASSYHWSVAYEQYF. The rearrangement links TRBV6-6 to TRBJ2-7; D is unclear. The CDR3 extends over 15 amino acids. V was clipped by 3 bases and J by 4 bases, with 16 bases between them. Germline V gene lookup returns CDR1 MNHNY and CDR2 SVGAGI (reference sequence).

This clonotype occurred a few times. The chain recombines TRBV20-1 with TRBJ1-2; the D gene is possibly TRBD1 (5 bases). Trimming removed 2 bases at V and 0 bases at J, with 22 bases between. There are 18 residues in the CDR3. From germline, CDR1 is DFQATT and CDR2 SNEGSKA (reference sequence). The chain's CDR3 is CSARSGPRINSPNYGYTF. Here the CDR3 DNA reads TGCAGTGCTAGATCAGGGCCCCGTATCAACTCTCCTAACTATGGCTACACCTTC.

The genes are TRBV6-2 or TRBV6-3 and TRBJ2-1, with 8 nucleotides matching TRBD2. The CDR3 contains 16 residues. Germline V CDR1 and CDR2: MNHEY, SVGEGT. J gave up 4 bases and V 3 bases, and 8 bases lay outside the gene matches. Written as DNA, the CDR3 is TGTGCCAGCAGTTATGTGGCGGGAGGCCTATACAATGAGCAGTTCTTC. This codes for CASSYVAGGLYNEQFF.

This clonotype was observed a handful of times. This chain connects TRBV18 to TRBJ2-7, with D unclear. Germline assignment: CDR1 KGHSH and CDR2 LQKENI. This CDR3 is built from 14 residues. Deletions cut 3 bases from V and 7 bases from J, with 16 bases between. The CDR3 sequence is CASSPPSGVNEQYF. The DNA for the CDR3 is TGTGCCAGCTCACCGCCCAGTGGGGTAAATGAGCAGTACTTC.

The chain uses TRBV13 and TRBJ1-5, with a weak D call TRBD1 (6 bases). Germline CDR1 PRHDT, CDR2 FYEKMQ (reference sequence). The length of the CDR3 is 15 residues. The V gene lost 2 bases and the J gene lost 5 bases, with 13 bases spanning the gap. The CDR3 region has the DNA TGTGCCAGCAGCTTAAGGACAGAAGGACATCAGCCCCAGCATTTT. It is translated as CASSLRTEGHQPQHF.

This clonotype was picked up a small number of times. This chain links TRBV13 with TRBJ2-3; D not certain. CDR1 is PRHDT and CDR2 is FYEKMQ in the germline V gene (reference sequence). The CDR3 is 18 amino acids. The ends were cut back, 5 bases at V and 2 bases at J, with 23 bases in the middle. The CDR3 DNA reads TGTGCCAGCAGCCGCTTCAGCGCCGGGCTACTTTACACAGATACGCAGTATTTT. Protein sequence: CASSRFSAGLLYTDTQYF.

This clonotype was found many times. The chain couples TRBV7-9 to TRBJ2-1; D remains unclear. V was clipped by 1 base and J by 9 bases, with 4 bases between them. CDR3 length equals 11 residues. CDR1 is SEHNR, CDR2 FQNEAQ, per germline (reference sequence). CDR3 nucleotides: TGTGCCAGCAGCTTAGTGCGTGAGCAGTTCTTC. Translated: CASSLVREQFF.

The V and J genes are TRBV18 and TRBJ1-5; D uncertain. Deletions cut 6 bases from V and 4 bases from J, with 13 bases between. Germline CDR1 is KGHSH and CDR2 is LQKENI. CDR3 length: 14 residues. The CDR3 is CASSSRTDNQPQHF. The CDR3 nucleotides are TGTGCCAGCTCCTCTCGGACGGATAATCAGCCCCAGCATTTT.

This clonotype was counted between two and nine times. The V gene is TRBV5-1, the J gene TRBJ2-3; 10 bases match TRBD2. The CDR3 is 17 amino acids. V was clipped by 0 bases and J by 0 bases; unmatched bases: 4. The germline gives CDR1 SGHRS, CDR2 YFSETQ. The CDR3 DNA follows: TGCGCCAGCAGCTTGGCACTAGCGGGAAAAAGCACAGATACGCAGTATTTT. It specifies CASSLALAGKSTDTQYF. The whole variable domain, filled in from reference TRBV5-1 and TRBJ2-3, reads KAGVTQTPRYLIKTRGQQVTLSCSPISGHRSVSWYQQTPGQGLQFLFEYFSETQRNKGNFPGRFSGRQFSNSRSEMNVSTLELGDSALYLCASSLALAGKSTDTQYFGPGTRLTVL.

J is TRBJ1-2 and V is TRBV30; 10 bases map to TRBD1. Germline V gene sequence: CDR1 GTSNPN, CDR2 SVGIG (reference sequence). The CDR3 spans 13 residues. The V segment lost 4 bases and the J segment 3 bases; nucleotides outside the gene matches: 2. CDR3 sequence reads: CAWTTGGDYGYTF. In DNA form, the CDR3 reads TGTGCCTGGACGACAGGGGGCGACTATGGCTACACCTTC.

The chain has TRBV20-1 and TRBJ1-2; D is undetermined. Per germline, CDR1 DFQATT and CDR2 SNEGSKA (reference sequence). The V end lost 3 bases, the J end lost 8 bases, and 16 bases lay between the germline ends. This CDR3 is 13 amino acids long. CDR3 region: CSASLTEPYGYTF. CDR3 DNA sequence: TGCAGTGCTAGCCTCACAGAGCCTTACGGCTACACCTTC.

This sequence joins TRBV20-1 and TRBJ2-7; D is ambiguous. CDR3 length: 15 residues. Trimming cost V 1 base and J 3 bases, with 16 bases left between them. CDR1 and CDR2 (germline): DFQATT, SNEGSKA (reference sequence). The CDR3 reads CSARGGTESDYEQYF. The CDR3 DNA reads as TGCAGTGCTAGAGGGGGAACAGAGTCCGACTACGAGCAGTACTTC.

Many counts were recorded for this clonotype. Germline and junction disagree at one end, which may indicate a read error. The V gene is TRBV13, the J gene TRBJ1-5; TRBD1 is a possible D gene (5 bases). This CDR3 has 13 amino acids. The germline CDR1 and CDR2 sequences are PRHDT and FYEKMQ (reference sequence). The CDR3 DNA reads TGTGCCAGCACTCAGGGTAGCAACCAGCCCCAGCATTTT. Translating gives CASTQGSNQPQHF.

This chain joins TRBV12-3 or TRBV12-4 and TRBJ2-3; the match to TRBD2 covers 11 bases. With V trimmed by 5 bases and J by 3 bases, 7 bases remained unmatched. There are 16 residues in the CDR3. Here the CDR3 reads CASSLGLAVRTDTQYF. The CDR3 DNA is TGTGCCAGCAGTCTGGGACTAGCGGTTAGAACAGATACGCAGTATTTT.

CDR3 nucleotide sequence: TGTGCCACCCTACGGGGCGTAACCTACGAGCAGTACTTC. Protein product: CATLRGVTYEQYF. V usage is TRBV2 and J usage is TRBJ2-7; D is tentatively TRBD1 or TRBD2 (5 bases each). V lost 10 bases and J lost 2, with 15 bases in between. The CDR3 has 13 residues. From germline, CDR1 is SNHLY and CDR2 FYNNEI. Filled out from reference TRBV2 and TRBJ2-7, the complete variable domain reads EPEVTQTPSHQVTQMGQEVILRCVPISNHLYFYWYRQILGQKVEFLVSFYNNEISEKSEIFDDQFSVERPDGSNFTLKIRSTKLEDSAMYFCATLRGVTYEQYFGPGTRLTVT.

Many counts were recorded for this clonotype. The chain carries TRBV10-3 and TRBJ1-2; D gene uncertain. Trimming took off 2 bases at V and 4 bases at J, with 5 bases between the two ends. There are 12 residues in the CDR3. Germline CDR1 ENHRY, CDR2 SYGVKD. The chain's CDR3 is CAISEETYGYTF. In nucleotides, the CDR3 is TGTGCCATCAGTGAGGAGACCTATGGCTACACCTTC.

The rearrangement joins TRBV20-1 to TRBJ1-5, with 7 bases matching TRBD1. The CDR3 spans 12 residues. In germline, CDR1 is DFQATT, CDR2 SNEGSKA (reference sequence). The junction had 2 bases not matched to a gene; V was cut back by 6 bases and J by 3 bases. The CDR3 protein is CSAGGFNQPQHF. CDR3 in DNA: TGCAGTGCAGGGGGCTTCAATCAGCCCCAGCATTTT.

The chain uses TRBV2 and TRBJ2-7; tentatively, D is TRBD2 (6 bases). This CDR3 has 14 amino acids. V shed 5 bases and J shed 2 bases, with 13 bases lying between them. Germline CDR1 SNHLY, CDR2 FYNNEI. CDR3 DNA: TGTGCCAGCAGTCGGGACTCTGGGGCCTACGAGCAGTACTTC. Translating gives CASSRDSGAYEQYF.

This clonotype was observed a few times. V and J are TRBV28 and TRBJ1-4; perhaps TRBD1 as D (6 bases). This CDR3 comprises 14 residues. Germline V gene lookup returns CDR1 MDHEN and CDR2 SYDVKM. V was shortened by 6 bases and J by 4 bases, with 12 bases between the two germline ends. CDR3 bases: TGTGCCAGCAGAAAGCCAGGGGTTAATGAAAAACTGTTTTTT. Residues: CASRKPGVNEKLFF.

This chain connects TRBV5-1 to TRBJ1-1; D might be TRBD1 (6 bases). CDR3 size: 14 residues. CDR1 is SGHRS, CDR2 YFSETQ, per germline. Trimming stripped 3 bases from V and 2 bases from J, with 11 bases between. The CDR3 bases are TGCGCCAGCAGCTCGGGACAACCAAACACTGAAGCTTTCTTT. Translated, it gives CASSSGQPNTEAFF.

This clonotype was seen a few times. The chain employs TRBV20-1 and TRBJ2-1; the D gene is possibly TRBD1 (5 bases). Germline CDR1 is DFQATT and CDR2 is SNEGSKA (reference sequence). Trimming stripped 6 bases from V and 0 bases from J, with 15 bases between. The CDR3 runs to 15 residues. CDR3 DNA sequence: TGCAGTGCCCCTGCCTATCAGGGCTCCTACAATGAGCAGTTCTTC. Encoded protein: CSAPAYQGSYNEQFF.

This clonotype was counted once. The chain links TRBV12-3 or TRBV12-4 to TRBJ2-7; 15 bases are shared with TRBD2. V lost 7 bases and J lost 7; bases outside the gene matches: 17. The CDR3 spans 18 residues. CDR3 sequence (DNA): TGTGCCAGCACCTCGGGACTAGCGGGAGGTCATCGCTACAATGAGCAGTACTTC. Translated, it gives CASTSGLAGGHRYNEQYF.

This sequence joins TRBV29-1 and TRBJ1-1; 7 bases are shared with TRBD1. Trimming took 4 bases from V and 5 from J; bases not matched to a gene: 7. The length of the CDR3 is 13 residues. Germline V CDR1 and CDR2: SQVTM, ANQGSEA. CDR3 bases: TGCAGCGTTGGCAGGGGGGGTGGAACTGAAGCTTTCTTT. Its protein product is CSVGRGGGTEAFF. Looking up the rest from reference TRBV29-1 and TRBJ1-1 gives the full variable domain: SAVISQKPSRDICQRGTSLTIQCQVDSQVTMMFWYRQQPGQSLTLIATANQGSEATYESGFVIDKFPISRPNLTFSTLTVSNMSPEDSSIYLCSVGRGGGTEAFFGQGTRLTVV.

Turning to this clonotype: Since a much larger clone is just one base distant, this may be a read error. The rearrangement joins TRBV9 to TRBJ1-1; D ambiguous. Per the germline V gene, CDR1 is SGDLS and CDR2 is YYNGEE. Trimming pared 0 bases from V and 4 bases from J, leaving 4 bases between. CDR3 length: 12 amino acids. CDR3 bases: TGTGCCAGCAGCGTAGAGGGCACTGAAGCTTTCTTT. This sequence encodes CASSVEGTEAFF. The entire variable domain, with the rest obtained from reference TRBV9 and TRBJ1-1, is as follows: DSGVTQTPKHLITATGQRVTLRCSPRSGDLSVYWYQQSLDQGLQFLIQYYNGEERAKGNILERFSAQQFPDLHSELNLSSLELGDSALYFCASSVEGTEAFFGQGTRLTVV.

The CDR3 region has the DNA TGTGCCAGTACGACAGGCCCCTATGGCTACACCTTC. Translating it yields CASTTGPYGYTF. The rearrangement uses TRBV19 and TRBJ1-2, with D maybe TRBD1 (6 bases). The CDR3 contains 12 residues. V shed 7 bases and J shed 4 bases, with 10 bases lying between them. Germline lookup yields CDR1 LNHDA and CDR2 SQIVND (reference sequence).

The rearrangement joins TRBV15 to TRBJ1-1; TRBD1 is a possible D gene (6 bases). Trimming stripped 0 bases from V and 0 bases from J, with 14 bases between. Germline V lookup: CDR1 LNHNV, CDR2 YYDKDF (reference sequence). This CDR3 contains 17 residues. DNA for the CDR3: TGTGCCACCAGCAGAGATCGGAGGGACAACATGAACACTGAAGCTTTCTTT. This codes for CATSRDRRDNMNTEAFF.

The chain has TRBV6-1 and TRBJ2-2; 10 nucleotides line up with TRBD2. This CDR3 has 15 residues. From germline, CDR1 is MNHNS and CDR2 SASEGT. V was clipped by 7 bases and J by 4 bases; unmatched bases: 6. Here the CDR3 reads CASKLAGALTGELFF. The CDR3 DNA reads TGTGCCAGCAAGCTAGCGGGGGCCCTCACCGGGGAGCTGTTTTTT.

This clonotype was detected a few times. V usage is TRBV7-2 and J usage is TRBJ2-3, with 11 bases lining up with TRBD2. V lost 3 bases, J lost 8 bases, and 16 bases stayed unmatched. Germline-derived CDR1 and CDR2 are SGHTA and FQGNSA. The CDR3 runs 18 residues. This CDR3 reads CASSFLAGGSFISPTQYF. The CDR3 DNA follows: TGTGCCAGCAGCTTCCTAGCGGGGGGTTCCTTCATATCCCCTACGCAGTATTTT.